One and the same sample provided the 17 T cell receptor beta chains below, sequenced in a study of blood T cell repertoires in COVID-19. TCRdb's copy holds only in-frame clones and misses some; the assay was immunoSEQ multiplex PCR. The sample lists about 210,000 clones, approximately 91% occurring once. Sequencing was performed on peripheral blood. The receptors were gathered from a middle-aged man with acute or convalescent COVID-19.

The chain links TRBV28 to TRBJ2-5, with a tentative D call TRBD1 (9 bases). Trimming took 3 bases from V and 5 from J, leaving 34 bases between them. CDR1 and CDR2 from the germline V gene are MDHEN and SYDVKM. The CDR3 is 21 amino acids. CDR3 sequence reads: CASSFRPGGTGKPIVVETQYF. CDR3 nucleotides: TGTGCCAGCAGTTTCAGGCCGGGGGGGACAGGGAAACCCATAGTTGTTGAGACCCAGTACTTC.

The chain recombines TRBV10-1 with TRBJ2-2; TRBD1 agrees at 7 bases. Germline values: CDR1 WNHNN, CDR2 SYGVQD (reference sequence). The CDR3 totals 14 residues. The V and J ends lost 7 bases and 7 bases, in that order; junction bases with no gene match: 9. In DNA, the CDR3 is TGCGCCAGCAAGGACCAGGGGGTTGGCGGGGAGCTGTTTTTT. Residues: CASKDQGVGGELFF.

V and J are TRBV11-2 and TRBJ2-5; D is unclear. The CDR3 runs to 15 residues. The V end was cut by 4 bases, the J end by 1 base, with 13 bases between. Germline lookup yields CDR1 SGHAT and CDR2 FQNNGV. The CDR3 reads CASSSDILVQETQYF. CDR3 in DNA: TGTGCCAGCAGCTCCGATATTTTAGTCCAAGAGACCCAGTACTTC.

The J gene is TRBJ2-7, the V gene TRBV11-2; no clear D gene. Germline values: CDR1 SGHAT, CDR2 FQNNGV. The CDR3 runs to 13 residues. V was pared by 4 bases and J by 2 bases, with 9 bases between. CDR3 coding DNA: TGTGCCAGCAGCTCCCCCACTACCTACGAGCAGTACTTC. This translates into CASSSPTTYEQYF.

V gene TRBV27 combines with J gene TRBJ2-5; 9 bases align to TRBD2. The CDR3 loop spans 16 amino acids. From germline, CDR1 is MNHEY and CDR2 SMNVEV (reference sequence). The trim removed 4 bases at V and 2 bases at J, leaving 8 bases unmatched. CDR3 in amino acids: CASSSLAGRGQETQYF. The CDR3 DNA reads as TGTGCCAGCAGTTCCCTAGCGGGGAGGGGGCAAGAGACCCAGTACTTC.

CDR3 bases: TGTGCCAGCAGCTTACAGGGGGATAGCAATCAGCCCCAGCATTTT. Amino acids: CASSLQGDSNQPQHF. The gene calls are TRBV5-6 and TRBJ1-5, with 8 positions matching TRBD1. Germline CDR1 is SGHDT and CDR2 is YYEEEE. The CDR3 contains 15 residues. V was clipped by 2 bases and J by 0 bases; unmatched bases: 1.

The CDR3 loop reads CASSASWDFNYEQYF. The CDR3 DNA sequence: TGTGCCAGTAGTGCCTCCTGGGACTTTAACTACGAGCAGTACTTC. The rearrangement links TRBV19 to TRBJ2-7; D is perhaps TRBD2 (6 bases). V was clipped by 5 bases and J by 3 bases, with 17 bases between them. CDR3 length: 15 residues. CDR1 is LNHDA, CDR2 SQIVND, per germline (reference sequence). The whole variable domain, filled in from reference TRBV19 and TRBJ2-7, reads DGGITQSPKYLFRKEGQNVTLSCEQNLNHDAMYWYRQDPGQGLRLIYYSQIVNDFQKGDIAEGYSVSREKKESFPLTVTSAQKNPTAFYLCASSASWDFNYEQYFGPGTRLTVT.

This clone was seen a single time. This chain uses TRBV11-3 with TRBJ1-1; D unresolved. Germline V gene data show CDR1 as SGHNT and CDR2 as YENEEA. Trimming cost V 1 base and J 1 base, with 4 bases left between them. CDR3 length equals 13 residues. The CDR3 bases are TGTGCCAGCAGCTTAGGAGAGAACACTGAAGCTTTCTTT. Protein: CASSLGENTEAFF.

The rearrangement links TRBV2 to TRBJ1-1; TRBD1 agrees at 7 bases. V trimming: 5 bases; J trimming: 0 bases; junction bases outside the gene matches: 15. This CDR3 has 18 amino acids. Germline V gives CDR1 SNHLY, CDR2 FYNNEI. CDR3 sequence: CASSWDRGQVLVNTEAFF. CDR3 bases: TGTGCCAGCAGTTGGGATCGTGGACAGGTCCTTGTGAACACTGAAGCTTTCTTT.

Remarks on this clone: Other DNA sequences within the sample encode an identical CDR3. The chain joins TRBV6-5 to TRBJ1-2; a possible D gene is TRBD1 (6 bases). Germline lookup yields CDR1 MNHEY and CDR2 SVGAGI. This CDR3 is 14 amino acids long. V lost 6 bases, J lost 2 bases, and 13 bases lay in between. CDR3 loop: CASRETGGNYGYTF. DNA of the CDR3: TGTGCCAGCAGGGAGACAGGCGGCAACTATGGCTACACCTTC.

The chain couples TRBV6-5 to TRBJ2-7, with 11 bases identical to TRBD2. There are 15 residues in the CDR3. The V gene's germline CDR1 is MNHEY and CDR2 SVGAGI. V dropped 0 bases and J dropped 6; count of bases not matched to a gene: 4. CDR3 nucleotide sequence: TGTGCCAGCAGTTACTCATTACTAGCGGGAGTCGAGCAGTACTTC. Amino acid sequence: CASSYSLLAGVEQYF.

The CDR3 DNA reads as TGTGCCAGCAGCCCGGGTGGCAGCAATCAGCCCCAGCATTTT. This gives the protein CASSPGGSNQPQHF. The genes are TRBV4-2 and TRBJ1-5, with D unclear. V dropped 4 bases and J dropped 1 base, with 8 bases sitting between them. There are 14 residues in the CDR3. Germline lookup yields CDR1 LGHNA and CDR2 YNFKEQ.

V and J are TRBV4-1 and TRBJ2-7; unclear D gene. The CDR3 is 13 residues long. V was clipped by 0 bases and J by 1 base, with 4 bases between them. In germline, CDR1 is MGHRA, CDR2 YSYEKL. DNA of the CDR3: TGCGCCAGCAGCCAAGAGAGGTCCTACGAGCAGTACTTC. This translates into CASSQERSYEQYF.

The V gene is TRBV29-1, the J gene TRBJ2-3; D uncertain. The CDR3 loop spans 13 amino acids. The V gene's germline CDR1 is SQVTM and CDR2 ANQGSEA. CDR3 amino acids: CIPPLQTTDTQYF. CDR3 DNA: TGCATTCCCCCCCTACAGACGACAGATACGCAGTATTTT.

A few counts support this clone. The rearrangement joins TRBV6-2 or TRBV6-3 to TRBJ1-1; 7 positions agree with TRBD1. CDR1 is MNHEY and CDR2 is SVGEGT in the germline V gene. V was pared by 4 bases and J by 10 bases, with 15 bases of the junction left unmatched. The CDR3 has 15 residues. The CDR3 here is CASSWISTGFPGAFF. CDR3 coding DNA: TGTGCCAGCAGTTGGATCTCGACAGGGTTCCCTGGAGCTTTCTTT.

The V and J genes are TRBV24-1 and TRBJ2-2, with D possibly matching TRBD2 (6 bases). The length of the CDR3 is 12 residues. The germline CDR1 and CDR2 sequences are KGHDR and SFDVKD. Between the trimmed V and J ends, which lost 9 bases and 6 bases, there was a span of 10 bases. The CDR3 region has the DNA TGTGCCACCGTGGGGGGATCCGGGGAGCTGTTTTTT. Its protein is CATVGGSGELFF.

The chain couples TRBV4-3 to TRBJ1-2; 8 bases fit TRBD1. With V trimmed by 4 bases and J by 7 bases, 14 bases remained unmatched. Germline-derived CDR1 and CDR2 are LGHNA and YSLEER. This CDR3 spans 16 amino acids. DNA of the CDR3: TGCGCCAGCAGCCCCCAAGGACAGGGCAGAGGAAGTGGCTACACCTTC. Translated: CASSPQGQGRGSGYTF.